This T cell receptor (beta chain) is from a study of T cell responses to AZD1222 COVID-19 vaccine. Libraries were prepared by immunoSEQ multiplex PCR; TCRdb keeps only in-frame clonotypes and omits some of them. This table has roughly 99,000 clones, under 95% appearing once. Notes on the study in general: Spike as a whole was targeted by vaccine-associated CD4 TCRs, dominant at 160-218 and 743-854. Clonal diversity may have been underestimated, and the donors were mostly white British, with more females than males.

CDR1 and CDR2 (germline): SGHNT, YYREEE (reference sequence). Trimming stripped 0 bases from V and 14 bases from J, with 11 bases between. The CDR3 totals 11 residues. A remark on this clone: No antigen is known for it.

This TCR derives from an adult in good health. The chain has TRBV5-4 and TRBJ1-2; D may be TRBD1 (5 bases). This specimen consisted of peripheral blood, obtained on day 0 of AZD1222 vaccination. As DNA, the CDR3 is TGTGCCAGCAGCTTGGGGAAGGCAGGGACCTTC. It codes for CASSLGKAGTF.